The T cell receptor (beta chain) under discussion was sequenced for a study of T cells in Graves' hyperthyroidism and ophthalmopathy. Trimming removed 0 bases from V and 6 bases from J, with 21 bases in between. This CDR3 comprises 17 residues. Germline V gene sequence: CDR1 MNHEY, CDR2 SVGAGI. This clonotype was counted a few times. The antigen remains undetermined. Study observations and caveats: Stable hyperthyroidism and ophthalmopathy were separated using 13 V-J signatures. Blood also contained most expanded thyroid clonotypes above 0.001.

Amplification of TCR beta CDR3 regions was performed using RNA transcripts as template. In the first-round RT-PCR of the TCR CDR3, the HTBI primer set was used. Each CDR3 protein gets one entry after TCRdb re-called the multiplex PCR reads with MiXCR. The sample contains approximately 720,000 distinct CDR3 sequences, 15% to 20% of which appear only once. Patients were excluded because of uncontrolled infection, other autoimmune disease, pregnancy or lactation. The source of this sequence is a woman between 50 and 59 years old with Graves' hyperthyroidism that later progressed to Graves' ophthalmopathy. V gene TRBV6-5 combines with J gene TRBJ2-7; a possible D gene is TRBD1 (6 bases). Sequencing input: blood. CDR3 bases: TGTGCCAGCAGTTACTCGATGGGGCGCAGGGGCATTGGCGAGCAGTACTTC. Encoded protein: CASSYSMGRRGIGEQYF.